The 18 T cell receptor beta chains below come from one sample, sequenced in a study of blood T cell repertoires in COVID-19. Profiled with immunoSEQ multiplex PCR; TCRdb holds only in-frame clones, not every one. In the table there are about 240,000 clones, around 86% of which are singletons. Sequencing was carried out using peripheral blood. These receptors all come from a man older than 75 with acute or convalescent COVID-19.

The chain uses TRBV28 and TRBJ1-5, with D maybe TRBD1 (6 bases). V was shortened by 6 bases and J by 9 bases, with 18 bases between the two germline ends. The CDR3 loop spans 14 amino acids. Germline CDR1 reads MDHEN; CDR2 reads SYDVKM. In nucleotides, the CDR3 is TGTGCCAGCAGAACCGGGACACCCCTTATGCCCCAGCATTTT. It is translated as CASRTGTPLMPQHF.

This chain links TRBV5-1 with TRBJ2-7, with 9 bases that match TRBD1. V lost 0 bases and J lost 6; bases outside the gene matches: 10. CDR3 length: 16 residues. Germline assignment: CDR1 SGHRS and CDR2 YFSETQ. CDR3 region: CASSLGGTGNSGEQYF. The CDR3 DNA follows: TGCGCCAGCAGCTTGGGTGGGACAGGGAATTCAGGCGAGCAGTACTTC.

The chain couples TRBV9 to TRBJ1-6; 7 bases fit TRBD1. Per germline, CDR1 SGDLS and CDR2 YYNGEE. The CDR3 runs 16 residues. Trimming removed 4 bases from V and 4 bases from J; junction bases left unmatched: 8. CDR3 residues: CASSSGTDPYNSPLHF. The CDR3 region has the DNA TGTGCCAGCAGCTCCGGGACAGATCCTTATAATTCACCCCTCCACTTT.

The chain joins TRBV11-3 to TRBJ2-1; tentatively, D is TRBD1 (6 bases). CDR1 and CDR2 from the germline V gene are SGHNT and YENEEA. The V end lost 2 bases, the J end lost 7 bases, and 12 bases lay between the germline ends. This CDR3 is built from 14 residues. CDR3 bases: TGTGCCAGCAGCTTAAGGACAGAAAAAAATGAGCAGTTCTTC. It yields the protein CASSLRTEKNEQFF. The complete variable domain, with remaining parts taken from reference TRBV11-3 and TRBJ2-1, reads EAGVVQSPRYKIIEKKQPVAFWCNPISGHNTLYWYLQNLGQGPELLIRYENEEAVDDSQLPKDRFSAERLKGVDSTLKIQPAELGDSAVYLCASSLRTEKNEQFFGPGTRLTVL.

The rearrangement joins TRBV27 to TRBJ1-5, with a possible D match to TRBD1 (5 bases). Germline V gene sequence: CDR1 MNHEY, CDR2 SMNVEV (reference sequence). V was shortened by 4 bases and J by 7 bases, with 23 bases between the two germline ends. The CDR3 is made up of 17 amino acids. CDR3 loop: CASSSLLPSKGRQPQHF. CDR3 DNA sequence: TGTGCCAGCAGTTCACTACTCCCTTCCAAGGGGAGGCAGCCCCAGCATTTT.

This clone appeared a few times. This rearrangement joins TRBV9 to TRBJ2-7, with D possibly being TRBD2 (6 bases). Germline assignment: CDR1 SGDLS and CDR2 YYNGEE. There are 16 residues in the CDR3. Trimming removed 6 bases from V and 7 bases from J, with 26 bases in between. CDR3 sequence reads: CASKGALGGGLEEQYF. The CDR3 bases are TGTGCCAGCAAGGGCGCGTTAGGCGGAGGGTTGGAAGAGCAGTACTTC.

The CDR3 region has the DNA TGTGCCAGCAGTTTCTCTGTTCTAACTAACTATGGCTACACCTTC. Its protein product is CASSFSVLTNYGYTF. The V call is TRBV28, the J call TRBJ1-2; unclear D gene. Germline V gives CDR1 MDHEN, CDR2 SYDVKM. The CDR3 extends over 15 amino acids. With 3 bases removed from V and 0 bases from J, the gap between germline ends came to 11 bases.

The chain has TRBV5-1 and TRBJ2-3; TRBD2 matches at 7 bases. The CDR3 extends over 15 amino acids. Germline V gene lookup returns CDR1 SGHRS and CDR2 YFSETQ. With V trimmed by 3 bases and J by 3 bases, 7 bases remained unmatched. The CDR3: CASSYQAGWTDTQYF. The DNA for the CDR3 is TGCGCCAGCAGCTACCAAGCGGGATGGACAGATACGCAGTATTTT. The full variable domain, with the rest looked up from reference TRBV5-1 and TRBJ2-3, is KAGVTQTPRYLIKTRGQQVTLSCSPISGHRSVSWYQQTPGQGLQFLFEYFSETQRNKGNFPGRFSGRQFSNSRSEMNVSTLELGDSALYLCASSYQAGWTDTQYFGPGTRLTVL.

The chain carries TRBV10-3 and TRBJ1-4, with D maybe TRBD1 (6 bases). The CDR3 sequence is 14 residues long. Germline CDR1 ENHRY, CDR2 SYGVKD. The V and J ends lost 3 bases and 2 bases respectively, with 7 bases between them. DNA of the CDR3: TGTGCCATCAGTGACAGGGGCACTAATGAAAAACTGTTTTTT. It specifies CAISDRGTNEKLFF.

This rearrangement joins TRBV18 to TRBJ2-1; D possibly corresponds to TRBD2 (6 bases). The CDR3 runs to 16 residues. V was shortened by 8 bases and J by 6 bases, with 23 bases between the two germline ends. The germline V gene encodes CDR1 KGHSH and CDR2 LQKENI. CDR3 loop: CASGLTGANLGNEQFF. CDR3 coding DNA: TGTGCCAGCGGCCTTACGGGAGCCAATTTAGGCAATGAGCAGTTCTTC.

A few counts support this clone. The chain uses TRBV6-5 and TRBJ1-6; 9 positions agree with TRBD1. Germline loops: CDR1 MNHEY, CDR2 SVGAGI. The CDR3 covers 14 residues. Trimming removed 5 bases from V and 10 bases from J; junction bases left unmatched: 6. The CDR3 sequence is CASSTGTGSSPLHF. CDR3 sequence (DNA): TGTGCCAGCAGTACCGGGACAGGGAGCTCACCCCTCCACTTT.

The chain employs TRBV5-1 and TRBJ2-7; TRBD2 might be the D (6 bases). The CDR3 length is 15 residues. Trimming pared 0 bases from V and 2 bases from J, leaving 12 bases between. The germline V gene has CDR1 SGHRS and CDR2 YFSETQ. The CDR3 loop reads CASSLVGGLAYEQYF. CDR3 bases: TGCGCCAGCAGCTTGGTGGGGGGACTGGCCTACGAGCAGTACTTC. The entire variable domain, with the rest obtained from reference TRBV5-1 and TRBJ2-7, is as follows: KAGVTQTPRYLIKTRGQQVTLSCSPISGHRSVSWYQQTPGQGLQFLFEYFSETQRNKGNFPGRFSGRQFSNSRSEMNVSTLELGDSALYLCASSLVGGLAYEQYFGPGTRLTVT.

The chain combines TRBV7-2 with TRBJ1-2, with D possibly TRBD1 on 5 matching bases. The length of the CDR3 is 13 residues. Germline CDR1 and CDR2: SGHTA and FQGNSA. Trimming pared 5 bases from V and 10 bases from J, leaving 17 bases between. The CDR3 here is CASSPTRQGPYTF. The CDR3 region has the DNA TGTGCCAGCAGCCCGACCCGGCAGGGTCCCTACACCTTC.

The chain has TRBV3-1 (or the pseudogene TRBV3-2) and TRBJ1-1, with 7 bases that match TRBD1. The CDR3 totals 15 residues. Per the germline V gene, CDR1 is LGHDT and CDR2 is YNNKEL (reference sequence). Trimming took 3 bases from V and 1 from J; bases not matched to a gene: 5. CDR3 sequence reads: CASSHAGGTNTEAFF. CDR3 bases: TGTGCCAGCAGCCACGCAGGGGGGACGAACACTGAAGCTTTCTTT.

The chain is built from TRBV19 and TRBJ1-2, with a tentative D call TRBD1 (6 bases). This CDR3 comprises 14 residues. CDR1 is LNHDA and CDR2 is SQIVND in the germline V gene (reference sequence). V was trimmed by 3 bases and J by 8 bases, leaving 16 bases between them. The CDR3: CASSMTGGARGYTF. The CDR3, as DNA: TGTGCCAGTAGTATGACTGGGGGGGCGCGAGGCTACACCTTC.

The sample holds one count of this clone. The gene calls are TRBV6-5 and TRBJ1-3, with D maybe TRBD1 (6 bases). This CDR3 contains 15 residues. The germline gives CDR1 MNHEY, CDR2 SVGAGI. V lost 5 bases and J 3 bases, leaving 14 bases between the germline ends. The CDR3 nucleotides are TGTGCCAGCAGTAAATCCCCAGGGGTTGGAAACACCATATATTTT. Translation gives CASSKSPGVGNTIYF.

The chain links TRBV4-2 to TRBJ1-3; D possibly corresponds to TRBD1 (6 bases). The V end was cut by 4 bases, the J end by 4 bases, with 14 bases between. The CDR3 totals 15 residues. Germline CDR1 is LGHNA and CDR2 is YNFKEQ. In nucleotides, the CDR3 is TGTGCCAGCAGCCCAGAGGACAGCAGAGGAAACACCATATATTTT. Translating gives CASSPEDSRGNTIYF.

The J gene is TRBJ2-7, the V gene TRBV28; 10 bases fit TRBD1. The CDR3 extends over 14 amino acids. In germline, CDR1 is MDHEN, CDR2 SYDVKM. After removal of 6 bases from V and 3 bases from J, the junction contained 5 bases not matched to a gene. The CDR3 spells CASSHGTGVYEQYF. The CDR3 DNA follows: TGTGCCAGCAGCCATGGGACAGGGGTCTACGAGCAGTACTTC.